Below are 20 T cell receptor beta chains sequenced from a single sample in a study of blood T cell repertoires in COVID-19. TCRdb's copy holds only in-frame clones and misses some; the assay was immunoSEQ multiplex PCR. The sample lists 150,000 to 200,000 clones; around 87% were seen once. The sequencing input was peripheral blood. The receptors originated from a woman younger than 35 who had recovered from COVID-19.

The DNA of the CDR3 is TGTGCCAGTAGTCCTTCGATAGGACAGGGGGCGATCAATCAGCCCCAGCATTTT. Protein product: CASSPSIGQGAINQPQHF. This chain links TRBV19 with TRBJ1-5; 11 nucleotides line up with TRBD1. CDR1 is LNHDA and CDR2 is SQIVND in the germline V gene (reference sequence). The ends lost 5 bases at V and 3 bases at J; junction bases unmatched: 12. The CDR3 sequence is 18 residues long.

The chain combines TRBV29-1 with TRBJ1-1; 11 bases are shared with TRBD1. From germline, CDR1 is SQVTM and CDR2 ANQGSEA. V lost 7 bases, J lost 4 bases, and 8 bases stayed unmatched. The CDR3 runs to 14 residues. As DNA, the CDR3 is TGCAGCGCAAAGGACAGGGGGCGGGTCACTGAAGCTTTCTTT. Protein: CSAKDRGRVTEAFF.

The rearrangement links TRBV7-2 to TRBJ2-5, with D tentatively TRBD1 (6 bases). Germline V gene data show CDR1 as SGHTA and CDR2 as FQGNSA. The length of the CDR3 is 16 residues. Trimming pared 3 bases from V and 3 bases from J, leaving 17 bases between. The CDR3 spells CASSLWGRLSEETQYF. In DNA form, the CDR3 reads TGTGCCAGCAGCTTGTGGGGGCGGCTTTCCGAAGAGACCCAGTACTTC.

This chain connects TRBV7-2 to TRBJ2-5; 9 bases agree with TRBD1. Trimming at V came to 5 bases and at J to 2 bases, leaving 6 bases not matched to a gene. The CDR3 spans 15 residues. Germline CDR1 SGHTA, CDR2 FQGNSA. The CDR3 protein is CASSRQTGGQETQYF. The CDR3 DNA reads TGTGCCAGCAGCCGCCAGACAGGGGGGCAAGAGACCCAGTACTTC.

The gene calls are TRBV14 and TRBJ2-7; D perhaps matches TRBD1 (6 bases). The germline V gene encodes CDR1 SGHDN and CDR2 FVKESK. The V gene lost 1 base and the J gene lost 3 bases, with 13 bases spanning the gap. The CDR3 sequence is 15 residues long. In DNA, the CDR3 is TGTGCCAGCAGCCAAGCAGGCAGGGGCGGCTACGAGCAGTACTTC. This encodes CASSQAGRGGYEQYF.

This clone was seen a handful of times. The chain joins TRBV27 to TRBJ2-2; D might be TRBD2 (6 bases). The CDR3 has 15 amino acids. Germline V lookup: CDR1 MNHEY, CDR2 SMNVEV (reference sequence). Deletions cut 2 bases from V and 7 bases from J, with 14 bases between. The CDR3 protein is CASSLAVEGIGELFF. As DNA, the CDR3 is TGTGCCAGCAGTTTAGCTGTGGAGGGTATCGGGGAGCTGTTTTTT.

This chain connects TRBV5-6 to TRBJ1-5, with D perhaps TRBD1 (6 bases). The CDR3 runs to 14 residues. The V end was cut by 4 bases, the J end by 3 bases, with 11 bases between. Germline-derived CDR1 and CDR2 are SGHDT and YYEEEE. CDR3 nucleotides: TGTGCCAGCAGCCGGACAGCCCTCAATCAGCCCCAGCATTTT. Translation: CASSRTALNQPQHF. Drawing the rest from reference TRBV5-6 and TRBJ1-5, the complete variable domain is DAGVTQSPTHLIKTRGQQVTLRCSPKSGHDTVSWYQQALGQGPQFIFQYYEEEERQRGNFPDRFSGHQFPNYSSELNVNALLLGDSALYLCASSRTALNQPQHFGDGTRLSIL.

The chain is built from TRBV7-8 and TRBJ2-7, with TRBD1 matching over 7 bases. The CDR3 totals 12 residues. Trimming took 4 bases from V and 6 from J; bases not matched to a gene: 3. Germline-derived CDR1 and CDR2 are SGHVS and FQNEAQ. The CDR3 region has the DNA TGTGCCAGCAGCTGGACAGGTGGCGAGCAGTACTTC. It specifies CASSWTGGEQYF. Combining the CDR3 with reference TRBV7-8 and TRBJ2-7 gives the whole variable domain GAGVSQSPRYKVAKRGQDVALRCDPISGHVSLFWYQQALGQGPEFLTYFQNEAQLDKSGLPSDRFFAERPEGSVSTLKIQRTQQEDSAVYLCASSWTGGEQYFGPGTRLTVT.

The chain combines TRBV4-3 with TRBJ1-5, with D unclear. V was cut by 1 base and J by 0 bases, with 7 bases left in between. The CDR3 runs to 15 residues. From germline, CDR1 is LGHNA and CDR2 YSLEER. CDR3 bases: TGCGCCAGCAGCCAAGTCTCCTCTAGCAATCAGCCCCAGCATTTT. Translation: CASSQVSSSNQPQHF.

The chain carries TRBV18 and TRBJ2-1; 11 positions match TRBD2. CDR1 KGHSH and CDR2 LQKENI come from the germline V gene. V gave up 3 bases and J gave up 4 bases; unmatched junction bases: 2. CDR3 size: 15 residues. CDR3 DNA sequence: TGTGCCAGCTCACCCGGGACTAGCGGATACAATGAGCAGTTCTTC. Its translation is CASSPGTSGYNEQFF.

V and J are TRBV13 and TRBJ2-7; a weak D match, TRBD1 (5 bases). CDR1 is PRHDT and CDR2 is FYEKMQ in the germline V gene (reference sequence). This CDR3 spans 16 amino acids. V lost 1 base, J lost 0 bases, and 13 bases lay in between. For the CDR3, the DNA is TGTGCCAGCAGCTTAGTGGGGCGGTCGAGCTCCTACGAGCAGTACGTC. Protein product: CASSLVGRSSSYEQYV.

This rearrangement joins TRBV27 to TRBJ2-6; no firm D call. V lost 5 bases and J 0 bases, leaving 8 bases between the germline ends. CDR3 length: 15 amino acids. The germline V gene encodes CDR1 MNHEY and CDR2 SMNVEV (reference sequence). This CDR3 reads CASSPGVSGANVLTF. CDR3 nucleotide sequence: TGTGCCAGCAGTCCAGGCGTCTCTGGGGCCAACGTCCTGACTTTC.

V gene TRBV7-3 combines with J gene TRBJ2-2, with TRBD2 identical over 11 bases. The CDR3 is 16 amino acids. The V and J ends lost 5 bases and 1 base, in that order; junction bases with no gene match: 3. Looked up from germline, CDR1 is SGHTA and CDR2 is FQGTGA. In DNA, the CDR3 is TGTGCCAGCAGCCATGGGACTAGCGGGAACACCGGGGAGCTGTTTTTT. Protein product: CASSHGTSGNTGELFF.

The V gene is TRBV29-1, the J gene TRBJ1-2, with 9 nucleotides matching TRBD1. Trimming at V came to 4 bases and at J to 3 bases, leaving 3 bases not matched to a gene. Germline V CDR1 and CDR2: SQVTM, ANQGSEA. This CDR3 is 13 amino acids long. The CDR3 DNA follows: TGCAGCGTTGGGGACAGGGTGGACTATGGCTACACCTTC. It specifies CSVGDRVDYGYTF.

Only one count was recorded for this clone. The chain couples TRBV5-5 to TRBJ2-1; possible D gene TRBD1, 5 bases. From germline, CDR1 is SGHKS and CDR2 YYEKEE (reference sequence). CDR3 length equals 13 residues. Trimming took 2 bases from V and 4 from J, leaving 7 bases between them. CDR3 protein: CASSFTGYNEQFF. Written as DNA, the CDR3 is TGTGCCAGCAGCTTTACAGGTTACAATGAGCAGTTCTTC.

As for this clone: The same CDR3 is also encoded by other DNA sequences in this sample. This chain uses TRBV7-9 with TRBJ1-1; D unresolved. CDR1 and CDR2 from the germline V gene are SEHNR and FQNEAQ (reference sequence). This CDR3 is 13 amino acids long. The germline V and J ends were trimmed by 1 base and 5 bases, with 8 bases remaining between them. The CDR3 DNA reads as TGTGCCAGCAGCTTAGGGGCGGGTACTGAAGCTTTCTTT. Residues: CASSLGAGTEAFF.

This sequence joins TRBV14 and TRBJ2-3; D not certain. Trimming shortened V by 1 base and J by 0 bases, and 11 bases separated the two germline ends. CDR1 and CDR2 (germline): SGHDN, FVKESK. The CDR3 length is 16 residues. The CDR3, as DNA: TGTGCCAGCAGCCAAGTTGGTTTCGGGAGCACAGATACGCAGTATTTT. It specifies CASSQVGFGSTDTQYF.

The chain uses TRBV19 and TRBJ2-2, with a possible D match to TRBD2 (5 bases). The V end lost 3 bases, the J end lost 7 bases, and 15 bases lay between the germline ends. The germline gives CDR1 LNHDA, CDR2 SQIVND (reference sequence). This CDR3 has 15 amino acids. The CDR3: CASSMVGVGNGELFF. DNA for the CDR3: TGTGCCAGTAGTATGGTGGGAGTTGGGAACGGGGAGCTGTTTTTT.

V and J are TRBV14 and TRBJ1-6; D gene unclear. The V end lost 0 bases, the J end lost 6 bases, and 12 bases lay between the germline ends. Germline CDR1 SGHDN, CDR2 FVKESK. This CDR3 has 16 amino acids. CDR3 sequence reads: CASSQEFLAGNSPLHF. In DNA form, the CDR3 reads TGTGCCAGCAGCCAAGAATTCCTTGCCGGTAATTCACCCCTCCACTTT.

The chain carries TRBV14 and TRBJ2-2; 10 bases fit TRBD2. CDR1 and CDR2 from the germline V gene are SGHDN and FVKESK. The CDR3 covers 13 residues. V lost 6 bases, J lost 8 bases, and 3 bases stayed unmatched. The CDR3 loop reads CASRASGSGELFF. The CDR3 DNA is TGTGCCAGCAGGGCTAGCGGGAGTGGGGAGCTGTTTTTT.